This TCR beta chain was profiled in a study of cytomegalovirus exposure and HLA in healthy donors. Both 60 Vbeta primers and 13 Jbeta primers went into the PCR. Sequenced by immunoSEQ multiplex PCR; TCRdb stores in-frame clones only, minus some. The data show over 150,000 clones, with 80% seen just once and 0.6% to 0.7% held by the top ten. Sequenced: PBMCs. This clonotype originated in a boy aged 5-17 years in good health and CMV-seronegative.

CDR3 amino acids: CASSRTGANYGYTF. In nucleotides, the CDR3 is TGTGCCAGCAGCCGGACAGGGGCTAACTATGGCTACACCTTC. The rearrangement joins TRBV7-8 to TRBJ1-2, with TRBD1 matching 9 bases. V shed 5 bases and J 0 bases; nucleotides not matched to a gene: 1. The CDR3 runs 14 residues. CDR1 and CDR2 (germline): SGHVS, FQNEAQ.